Detailed here is one T cell receptor (beta chain). A much larger clonotype is one base distant, so this may be a read error. Time point indicated: newly diagnosed GD, antithyroid drugs for less than 3 months. The TCR library was prepared using RNA isolated from PBMCs. This record belongs to a study of regulatory T cells in long-lasting Graves disease. CDR3-region Arm-PCR and iRepertoire HTBI primers produced the TCR beta libraries. TCRdb reanalysed the multiplex PCR reads using MiXCR and keeps one entry per CDR3 protein. The profile shows hundreds of thousands of distinct CDR3 sequences, about 16% of them singletons. The CDR3 runs to 15 residues. This sample also appeared in a second study, on T cells in Graves' hyperthyroidism and ophthalmopathy. That paper states: Exclusions: uncontrolled infection, other autoimmune disease, pregnancy, lactation.

The receptor's source is a woman aged 30 to 39 with Graves disease. The rearrangement joins TRBV12-3 or TRBV12-4 to TRBJ2-1; tentatively, D is TRBD2 (6 bases). The end of the DNA is better explained by TRBJ2-5, so the J call may be wrong. Sequencing used peripheral blood mononuclear cells (PBMCs), obtained at new diagnosis, from a patient treated with antithyroid drugs. The CDR3 coding sequence is TGTGCCGGCAGTCTACTTAGCGTCAGCGGGGAGACCCAGTACTTC. Protein sequence: CAGSLLSVSGETQYF.